This T cell receptor beta chain was observed in a study of cytomegalovirus exposure and HLA in healthy donors. The germline V and J ends were trimmed by 2 bases and 1 base, with 10 bases remaining between them. Per germline, CDR1 ENHRY and CDR2 SYGVKD. This CDR3 region has 15 residues. Study-level results: Rarity characterized most TCR sequences, yet some public TCRs appeared in many donors. Listed as cytomegalovirus-associated were more than 150 TCR beta chains.

Method: immunoSEQ multiplex PCR; TCRdb's copy keeps in-frame clones and lacks some. The sample lists about 65,000 clones, about 90% occurring once. Points on this clone: Its antigen is unknown.

The sample comprised PBMCs. The gene calls are TRBV10-3 and TRBJ2-3, with D perhaps TRBD2 (6 bases). This receptor was identified in a woman younger than 35 in good health and CMV-seronegative. Written as DNA, the CDR3 is TGTGCCATCAGTGAGCCGGGACTCCGCACAGATACGCAGTATTTT. Translated: CAISEPGLRTDTQYF.